Here is one T cell receptor beta chain with its context. This record comes from a study of blood T cell repertoires in COVID-19. For the study at large: The United States, Italy and Spain supplied acute and convalescent COVID-19 samples. Nucleic acid was either cDNA or gDNA, and it came from T cells, B-cell-depleted T cells, or PBMCs.

Germline V lookup: CDR1 LNHDA, CDR2 SQIVND (reference sequence). The CDR3 sequence is 14 residues long. In the authors' workflow: Reference gene primer amplification gave nucleated cell count estimates. Using immunoSEQ multiplex PCR, the repertoire was profiled, and TCRdb retains in-frame clones only, with some absent. V, J and clone size were drawn from that table, and D and trimming were deduced from the DNA. The sample consists of over 120,000 clones, 80% of them appearing once. Input material: peripheral blood. This clonotype was obtained from a man aged 70 or older who had recovered from COVID-19. This sequence joins TRBV19 and TRBJ1-5; 7 bases are shared with TRBD1. The CDR3: CGTGTDYSNQPQHF. The CDR3 region has the DNA TGTGGAACCGGGACAGATTATAGCAATCAGCCCCAGCATTTT.